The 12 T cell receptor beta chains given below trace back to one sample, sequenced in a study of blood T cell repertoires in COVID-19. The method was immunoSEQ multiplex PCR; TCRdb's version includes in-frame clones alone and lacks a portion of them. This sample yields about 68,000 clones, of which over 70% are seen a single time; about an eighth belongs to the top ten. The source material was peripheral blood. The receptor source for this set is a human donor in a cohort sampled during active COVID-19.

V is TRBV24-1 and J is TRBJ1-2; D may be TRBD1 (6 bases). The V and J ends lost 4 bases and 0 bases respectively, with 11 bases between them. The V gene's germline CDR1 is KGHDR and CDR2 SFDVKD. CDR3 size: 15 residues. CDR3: CATSDRTGSNYGYTF. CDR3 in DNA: TGTGCCACCAGTGACCGTACAGGGTCTAACTATGGCTACACCTTC.

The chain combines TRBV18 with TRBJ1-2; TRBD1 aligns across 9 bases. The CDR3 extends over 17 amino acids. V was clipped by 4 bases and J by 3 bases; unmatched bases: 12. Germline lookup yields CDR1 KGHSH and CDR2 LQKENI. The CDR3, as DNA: TGTGCCAGCTCACTAAACCCGGGACAGGGTCGGGACTATGGCTACACCTTC. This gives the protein CASSLNPGQGRDYGYTF.

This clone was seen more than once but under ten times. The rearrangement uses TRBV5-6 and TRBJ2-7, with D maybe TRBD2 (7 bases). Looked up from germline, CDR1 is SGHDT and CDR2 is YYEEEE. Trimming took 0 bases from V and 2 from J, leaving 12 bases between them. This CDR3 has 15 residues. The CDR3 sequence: CASSLVGGRPYEQYF. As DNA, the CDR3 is TGTGCCAGCAGCTTGGTGGGGGGGCGACCCTACGAGCAGTACTTC. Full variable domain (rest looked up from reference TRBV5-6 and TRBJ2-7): DAGVTQSPTHLIKTRGQQVTLRCSPKSGHDTVSWYQQALGQGPQFIFQYYEEEERQRGNFPDRFSGHQFPNYSSELNVNALLLGDSALYLCASSLVGGRPYEQYFGPGTRLTVT.

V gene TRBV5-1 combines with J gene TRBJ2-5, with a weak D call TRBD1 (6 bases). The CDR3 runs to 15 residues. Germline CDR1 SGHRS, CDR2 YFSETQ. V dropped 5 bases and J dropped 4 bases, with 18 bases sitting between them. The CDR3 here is CASRRTTGPPETQYF. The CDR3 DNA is TGCGCCAGCAGGAGGACAACAGGGCCCCCAGAGACCCAGTACTTC.

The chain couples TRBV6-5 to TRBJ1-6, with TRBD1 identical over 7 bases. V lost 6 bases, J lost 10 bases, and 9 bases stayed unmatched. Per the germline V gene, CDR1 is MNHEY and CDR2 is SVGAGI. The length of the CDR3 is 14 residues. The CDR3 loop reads CASRHDRVGSPLHF. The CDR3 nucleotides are TGTGCCAGCAGACACGACAGGGTAGGGTCACCCCTCCACTTT.

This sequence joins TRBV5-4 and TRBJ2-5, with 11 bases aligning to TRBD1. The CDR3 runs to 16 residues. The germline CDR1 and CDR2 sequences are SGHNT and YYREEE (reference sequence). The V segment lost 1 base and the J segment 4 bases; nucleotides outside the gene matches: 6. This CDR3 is CASSLRSGTGGETQYF. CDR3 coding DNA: TGTGCCAGCAGCTTGAGATCTGGGACAGGGGGAGAGACCCAGTACTTC.

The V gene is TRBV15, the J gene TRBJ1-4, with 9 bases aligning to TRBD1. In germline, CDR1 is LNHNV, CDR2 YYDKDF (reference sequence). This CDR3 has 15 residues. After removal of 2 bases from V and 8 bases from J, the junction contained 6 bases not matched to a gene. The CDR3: CATSRWGTGNEKLFF. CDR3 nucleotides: TGTGCCACCAGCAGATGGGGGACAGGGAACGAAAAACTGTTTTTT.

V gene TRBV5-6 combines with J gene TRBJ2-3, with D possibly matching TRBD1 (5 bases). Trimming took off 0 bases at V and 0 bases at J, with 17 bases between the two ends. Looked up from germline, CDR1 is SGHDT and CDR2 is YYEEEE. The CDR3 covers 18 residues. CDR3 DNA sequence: TGTGCCAGCAGCTTGGAAGGGGCGATAGGTCGAAGCACAGATACGCAGTATTTT. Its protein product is CASSLEGAIGRSTDTQYF.

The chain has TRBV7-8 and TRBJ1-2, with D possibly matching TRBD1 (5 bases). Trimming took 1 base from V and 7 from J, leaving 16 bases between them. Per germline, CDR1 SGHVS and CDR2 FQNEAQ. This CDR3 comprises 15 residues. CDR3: CASSLGSKGSVGYTF. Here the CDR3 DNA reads TGTGCCAGCAGCTTAGGTTCCAAGGGGTCAGTTGGCTACACCTTC. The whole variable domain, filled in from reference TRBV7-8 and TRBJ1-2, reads GAGVSQSPRYKVAKRGQDVALRCDPISGHVSLFWYQQALGQGPEFLTYFQNEAQLDKSGLPSDRFFAERPEGSVSTLKIQRTQQEDSAVYLCASSLGSKGSVGYTFGSGTRLTVV.

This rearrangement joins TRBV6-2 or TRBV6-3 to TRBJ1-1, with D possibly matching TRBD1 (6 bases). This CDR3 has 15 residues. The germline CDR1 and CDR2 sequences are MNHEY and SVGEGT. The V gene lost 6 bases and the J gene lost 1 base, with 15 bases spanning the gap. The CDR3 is CASRPTGQKNTEAFF. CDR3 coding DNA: TGTGCCAGCAGACCTACGGGACAAAAGAACACTGAAGCTTTCTTT.

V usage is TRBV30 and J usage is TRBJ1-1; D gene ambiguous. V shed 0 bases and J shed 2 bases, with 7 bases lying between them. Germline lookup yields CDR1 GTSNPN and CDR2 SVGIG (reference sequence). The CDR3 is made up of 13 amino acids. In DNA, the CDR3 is TGTGCCTGGAGTGTAAAGCCCAACACTGAAGCTTTCTTT. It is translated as CAWSVKPNTEAFF.

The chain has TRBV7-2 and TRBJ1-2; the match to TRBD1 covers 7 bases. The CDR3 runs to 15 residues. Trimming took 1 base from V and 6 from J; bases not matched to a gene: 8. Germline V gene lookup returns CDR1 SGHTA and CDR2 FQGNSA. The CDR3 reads CASSLGTGAGDGYTF. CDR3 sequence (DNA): TGTGCCAGCAGCTTAGGCACAGGGGCGGGCGATGGCTACACCTTC.